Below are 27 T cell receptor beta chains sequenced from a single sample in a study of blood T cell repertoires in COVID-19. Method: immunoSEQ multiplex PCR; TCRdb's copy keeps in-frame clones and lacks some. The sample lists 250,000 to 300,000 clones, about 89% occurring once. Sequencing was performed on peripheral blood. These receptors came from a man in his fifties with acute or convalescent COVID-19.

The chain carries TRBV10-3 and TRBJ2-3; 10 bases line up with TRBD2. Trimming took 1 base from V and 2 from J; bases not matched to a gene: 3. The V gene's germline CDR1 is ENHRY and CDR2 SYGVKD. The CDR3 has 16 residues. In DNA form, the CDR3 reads TGTGCCATCAGTGAGTTTAGCGGGGGGACCACAGATACGCAGTATTTT. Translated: CAISEFSGGTTDTQYF.

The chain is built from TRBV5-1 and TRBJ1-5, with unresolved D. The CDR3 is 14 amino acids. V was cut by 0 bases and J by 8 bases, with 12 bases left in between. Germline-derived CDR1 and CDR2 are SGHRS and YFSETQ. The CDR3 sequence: CASSLGAPREPQHF. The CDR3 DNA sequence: TGCGCCAGCAGCTTGGGGGCACCTCGAGAGCCCCAGCATTTT.

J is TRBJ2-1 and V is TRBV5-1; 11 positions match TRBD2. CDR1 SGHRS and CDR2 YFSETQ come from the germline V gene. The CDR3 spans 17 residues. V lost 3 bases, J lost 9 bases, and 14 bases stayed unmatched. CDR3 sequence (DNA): TGCGCCAGCAGCTACCTCCATAGCGGGGGGGCCGGTCGTGAGCAGTTCTTC. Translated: CASSYLHSGGAGREQFF.

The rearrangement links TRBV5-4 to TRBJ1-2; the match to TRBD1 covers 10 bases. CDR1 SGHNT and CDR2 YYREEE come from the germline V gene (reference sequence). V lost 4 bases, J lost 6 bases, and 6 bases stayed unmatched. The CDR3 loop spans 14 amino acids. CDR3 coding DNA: TGTGCCAGCAGCACCGGGACAGGGGAAAATGGCTACACCTTC. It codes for CASSTGTGENGYTF.

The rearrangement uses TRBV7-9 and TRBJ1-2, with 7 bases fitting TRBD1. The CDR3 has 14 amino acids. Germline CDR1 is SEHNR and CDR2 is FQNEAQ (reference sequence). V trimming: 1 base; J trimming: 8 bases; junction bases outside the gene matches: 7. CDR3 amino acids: CASSLGPTGYGYTF. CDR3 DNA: TGTGCCAGCAGCTTAGGGCCGACAGGGTACGGCTACACCTTC.

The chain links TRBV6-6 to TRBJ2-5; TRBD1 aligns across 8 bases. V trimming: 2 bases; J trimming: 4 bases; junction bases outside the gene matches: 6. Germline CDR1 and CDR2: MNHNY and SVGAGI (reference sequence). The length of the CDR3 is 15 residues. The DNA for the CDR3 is TGTGCCAGCAGTTACAACGGACAGGGTGGAGAGACCCAGTACTTC. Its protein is CASSYNGQGGETQYF.

DNA for the CDR3: TGTGCCAGTACCCCTTGGGACAGGGGCGGCTACACCTTC. This translates into CASTPWDRGGYTF. This chain connects TRBV19 to TRBJ1-2; the match to TRBD1 covers 10 bases. The CDR3 consists of 13 residues. The ends lost 7 bases at V and 8 bases at J; junction bases unmatched: 7. Germline V gives CDR1 LNHDA, CDR2 SQIVND (reference sequence).

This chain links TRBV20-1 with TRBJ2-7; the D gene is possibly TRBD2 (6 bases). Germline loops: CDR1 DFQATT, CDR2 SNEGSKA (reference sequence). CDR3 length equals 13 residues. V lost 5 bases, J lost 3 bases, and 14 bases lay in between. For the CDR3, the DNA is TGCAGTGCTCGTGGGGACTGGGGCTACGAGCAGTACTTC. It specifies CSARGDWGYEQYF.

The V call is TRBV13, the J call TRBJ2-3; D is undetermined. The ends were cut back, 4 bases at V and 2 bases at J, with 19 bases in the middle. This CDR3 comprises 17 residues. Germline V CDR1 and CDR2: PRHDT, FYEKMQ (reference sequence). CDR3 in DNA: TGTGCCAGCAGCTCCTCGGTGGGCTACGCTTTCACAGATACGCAGTATTTT. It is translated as CASSSSVGYAFTDTQYF.

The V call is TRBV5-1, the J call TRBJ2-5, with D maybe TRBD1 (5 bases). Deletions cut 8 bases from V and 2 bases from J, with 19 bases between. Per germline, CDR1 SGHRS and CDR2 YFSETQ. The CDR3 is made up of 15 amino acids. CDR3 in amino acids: CASTKGNPLQETQYF. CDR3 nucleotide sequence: TGCGCCAGTACTAAGGGGAATCCCTTACAAGAGACCCAGTACTTC.

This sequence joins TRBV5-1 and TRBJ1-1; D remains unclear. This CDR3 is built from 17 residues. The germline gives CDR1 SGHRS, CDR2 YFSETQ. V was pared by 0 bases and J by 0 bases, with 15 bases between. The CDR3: CASSLGSGGRLNTEAFF. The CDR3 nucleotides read TGCGCCAGCAGCTTGGGTTCGGGTGGCAGACTGAACACTGAAGCTTTCTTT.

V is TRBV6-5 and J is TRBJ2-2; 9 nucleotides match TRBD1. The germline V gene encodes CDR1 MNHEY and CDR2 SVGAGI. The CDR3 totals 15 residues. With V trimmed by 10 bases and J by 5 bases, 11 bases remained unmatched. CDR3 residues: CAINLGTGTTGELFF. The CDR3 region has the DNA TGTGCCATCAACCTGGGGACAGGGACTACCGGGGAGCTGTTTTTT.

Here the CDR3 reads CASSSTVQETQYF. In DNA, the CDR3 is TGTGCCAGCAGCTCGACAGTCCAAGAGACCCAGTACTTC. The chain joins TRBV7-2 to TRBJ2-5, with a tentative D call TRBD1 (5 bases). Germline CDR1 SGHTA, CDR2 FQGNSA. The CDR3 runs 13 residues. Trimming removed 4 bases from V and 1 base from J, with 7 bases in between.

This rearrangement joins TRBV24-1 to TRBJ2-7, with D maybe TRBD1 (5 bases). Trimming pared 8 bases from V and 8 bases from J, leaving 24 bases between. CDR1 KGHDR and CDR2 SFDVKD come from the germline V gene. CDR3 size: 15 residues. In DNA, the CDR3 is TGTGCCACCACCCTGGACATCGTGAAATTTTATAAGCAGTACTTC. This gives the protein CATTLDIVKFYKQYF.

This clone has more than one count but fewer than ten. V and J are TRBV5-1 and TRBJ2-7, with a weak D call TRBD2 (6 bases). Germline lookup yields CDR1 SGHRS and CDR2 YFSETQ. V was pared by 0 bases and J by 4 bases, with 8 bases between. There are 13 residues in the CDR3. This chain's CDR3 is CASSLGGRYEQYF. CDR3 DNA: TGCGCCAGCAGCTTGGGGGGGAGGTACGAGCAGTACTTC.

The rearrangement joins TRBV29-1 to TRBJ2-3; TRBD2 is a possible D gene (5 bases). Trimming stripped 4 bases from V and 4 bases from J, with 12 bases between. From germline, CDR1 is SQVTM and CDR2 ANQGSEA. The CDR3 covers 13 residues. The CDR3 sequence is CSVGKGSADTQYF. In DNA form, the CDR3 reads TGCAGCGTTGGTAAAGGGAGCGCAGATACGCAGTATTTT.

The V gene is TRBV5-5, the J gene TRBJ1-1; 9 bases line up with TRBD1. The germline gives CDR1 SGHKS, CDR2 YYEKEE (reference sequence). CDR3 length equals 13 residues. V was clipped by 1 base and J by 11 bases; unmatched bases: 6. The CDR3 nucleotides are TGTGCCAGCAGCTTGAGGGAAACAGGGGGCGCTTTCTTT. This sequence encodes CASSLRETGGAFF.

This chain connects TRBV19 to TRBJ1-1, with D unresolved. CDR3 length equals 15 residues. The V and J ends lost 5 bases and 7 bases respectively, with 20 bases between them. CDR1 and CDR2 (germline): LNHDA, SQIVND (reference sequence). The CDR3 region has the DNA TGTGCCAGTAGTGAACCCCGGAGGGCCCTCCTTGAAGCTTTCTTT. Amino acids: CASSEPRRALLEAFF.

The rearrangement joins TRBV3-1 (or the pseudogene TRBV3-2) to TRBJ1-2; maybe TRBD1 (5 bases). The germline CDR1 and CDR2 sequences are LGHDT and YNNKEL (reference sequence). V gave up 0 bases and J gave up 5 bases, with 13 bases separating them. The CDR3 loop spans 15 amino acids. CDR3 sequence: CASSQDARVRYGYTF. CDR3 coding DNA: TGTGCCAGCAGCCAAGATGCCAGGGTTCGGTATGGCTACACCTTC.

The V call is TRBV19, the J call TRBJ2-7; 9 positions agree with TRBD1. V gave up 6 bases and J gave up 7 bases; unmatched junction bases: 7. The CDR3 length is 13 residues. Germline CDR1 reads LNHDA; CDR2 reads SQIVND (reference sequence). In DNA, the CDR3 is TGTGCCAGTAGCCAACAGGGGGCAGATGAGCAGTACTTC. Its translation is CASSQQGADEQYF.

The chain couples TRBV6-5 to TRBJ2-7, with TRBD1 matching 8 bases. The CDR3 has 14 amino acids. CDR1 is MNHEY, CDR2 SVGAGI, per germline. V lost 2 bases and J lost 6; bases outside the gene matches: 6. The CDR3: CASSYGQGAREQYF. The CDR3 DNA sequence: TGTGCCAGCAGTTACGGGCAGGGGGCACGCGAGCAGTACTTC.

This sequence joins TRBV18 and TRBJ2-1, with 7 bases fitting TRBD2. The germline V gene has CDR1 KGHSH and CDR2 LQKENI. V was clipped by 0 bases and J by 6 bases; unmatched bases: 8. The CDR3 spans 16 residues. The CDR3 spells CASSPPNIRLANEQFF. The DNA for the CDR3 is TGTGCCAGCTCACCACCTAACATTCGACTAGCCAATGAGCAGTTCTTC.

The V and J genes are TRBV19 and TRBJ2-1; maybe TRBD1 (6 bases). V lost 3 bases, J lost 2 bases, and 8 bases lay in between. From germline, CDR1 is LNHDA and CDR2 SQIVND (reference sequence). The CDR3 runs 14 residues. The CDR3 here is CASSIRDTYNEQFF. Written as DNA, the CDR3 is TGTGCCAGTAGTATCCGGGACACCTACAATGAGCAGTTCTTC.

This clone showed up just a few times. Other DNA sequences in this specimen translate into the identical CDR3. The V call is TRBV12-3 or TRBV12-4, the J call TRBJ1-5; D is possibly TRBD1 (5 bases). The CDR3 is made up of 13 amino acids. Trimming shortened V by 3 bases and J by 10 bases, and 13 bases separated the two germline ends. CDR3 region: CASSLGGGKPQHF. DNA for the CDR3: TGTGCCAGCAGTTTGGGGGGTGGAAAACCCCAGCATTTT.

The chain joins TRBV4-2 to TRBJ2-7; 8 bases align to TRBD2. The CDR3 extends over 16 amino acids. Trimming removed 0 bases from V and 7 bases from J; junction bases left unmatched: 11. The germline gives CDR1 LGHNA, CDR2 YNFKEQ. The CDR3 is CASSQDGGGGTGEQYF. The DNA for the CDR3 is TGTGCCAGCAGCCAAGATGGTGGCGGGGGGACGGGTGAGCAGTACTTC.

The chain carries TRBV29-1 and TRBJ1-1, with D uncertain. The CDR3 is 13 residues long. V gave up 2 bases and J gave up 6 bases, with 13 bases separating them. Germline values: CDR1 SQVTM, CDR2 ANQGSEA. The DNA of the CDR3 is TGCAGCGTTGAAATTGGTCGACAACCTGAAGCTTTCTTT. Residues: CSVEIGRQPEAFF.

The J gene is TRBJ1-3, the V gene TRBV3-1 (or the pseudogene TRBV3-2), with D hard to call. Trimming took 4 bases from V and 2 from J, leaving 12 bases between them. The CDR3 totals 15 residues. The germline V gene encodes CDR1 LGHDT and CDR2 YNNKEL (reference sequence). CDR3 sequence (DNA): TGTGCCAGCAGCCGTGGAGGAGGAACTGGAAACACCATATATTTT. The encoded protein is CASSRGGGTGNTIYF.